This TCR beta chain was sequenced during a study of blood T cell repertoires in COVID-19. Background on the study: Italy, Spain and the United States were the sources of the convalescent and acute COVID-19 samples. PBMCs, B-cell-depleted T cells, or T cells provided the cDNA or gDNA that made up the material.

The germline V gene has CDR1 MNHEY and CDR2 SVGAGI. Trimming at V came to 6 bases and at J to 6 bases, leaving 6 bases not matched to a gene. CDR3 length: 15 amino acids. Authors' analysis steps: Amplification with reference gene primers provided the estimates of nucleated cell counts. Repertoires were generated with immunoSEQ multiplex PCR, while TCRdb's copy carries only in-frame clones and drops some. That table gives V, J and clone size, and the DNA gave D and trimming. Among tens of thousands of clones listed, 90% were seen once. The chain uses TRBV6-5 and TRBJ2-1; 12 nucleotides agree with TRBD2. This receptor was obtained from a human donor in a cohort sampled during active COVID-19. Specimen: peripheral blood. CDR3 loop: CASSYGLAGPNEQFF. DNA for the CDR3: TGTGCCAGCAGCTACGGACTAGCGGGACCCAATGAGCAGTTCTTC.